This record covers a single T cell receptor beta chain. Its matching antigen is unknown. The PCR used 60 Vbeta and 13 Jbeta primers. The assay was immunoSEQ multiplex PCR, and TCRdb's table has in-frame clones only and misses some. The sample holds 100,000 to 150,000 clones. This specimen comes from a study of cytomegalovirus exposure and HLA in healthy donors. Study findings and constraints: According to an earlier analysis, most TCR beta V segments yielded productive rearrangements about 90% or about 30% of the time. Associated with cytomegalovirus, according to the listing, were around 160 TCR beta chains. When analyzed later, a missense DCLRE1C variant was found to be linked to TCR beta V- and J-gene trimming.

The CDR3 contains 17 residues. In germline, CDR1 is SGHTA, CDR2 FQGNSA. The V segment lost 6 bases and the J segment 2 bases; nucleotides outside the gene matches: 11. The sequence was collected from a woman aged 40-49 years in good health and CMV-seropositive. The J gene is TRBJ2-7, the V gene TRBV7-2, with TRBD2 matching 12 bases. Sequencing input: PBMCs. The CDR3 DNA reads TGTGCCAGCAGTTTGCCCAGGACTAGCGGGGTAACCTACGAGCAGTACTTC. Its protein product is CASSLPRTSGVTYEQYF.